These 6 T cell receptor beta chains came from one sample sequenced in a study of T-cell reconstitution after alpha-beta-depleted transplantation in children. Preparation of the TCRbeta library involved a method that used unique molecular identifiers. MiXCR, applied by TCRdb to the PCR reads, yields one record per CDR3 protein. The sample holds around 400,000 distinct CDR3 sequences, approximately 11% seen once. This specimen consisted of PBMCs from the stem cell graft donor, obtained from the stem cell graft. All receptors derive from a human donor who donated a stem cell graft to a child with acute myeloid leukemia.

This clonotype was counted many times. The chain combines TRBV20-1 with TRBJ1-6, with a tentative D call TRBD1 (6 bases). V lost 5 bases and J 7 bases, leaving 15 bases between the germline ends. CDR1 and CDR2 from the germline V gene are DFQATT and SNEGSKA (reference sequence). The CDR3 is 14 residues long. Here the CDR3 DNA reads TGCAGTGCTCGACTTACAGGGCTAAATTCACCCCTCCACTTT. This gives the protein CSARLTGLNSPLHF.

In its sample, this clonotype was seen a few times. The chain carries TRBV6-1 and TRBJ2-2, with D maybe TRBD2 (6 bases). The CDR3 is 14 residues long. The ends were cut back, 5 bases at V and 4 bases at J, with 11 bases in the middle. Looked up from germline, CDR1 is MNHNS and CDR2 is SASEGT. The chain's CDR3 is CASSRFSGTGELFF. In DNA form, the CDR3 reads TGTGCCAGCAGTCGATTTAGCGGCACCGGGGAGCTGTTTTTT.

The table lists this clonotype with a few counts. The chain is built from TRBV11-2 and TRBJ2-5; 11 bases fit TRBD2. Germline CDR1 reads SGHAT; CDR2 reads FQNNGV. The CDR3 length is 17 residues. With V trimmed by 1 base and J by 4 bases, 8 bases remained unmatched. CDR3 protein: CASSLVPLAGVGETQYF. CDR3 in DNA: TGTGCCAGCAGCTTAGTTCCACTAGCGGGAGTAGGAGAGACCCAGTACTTC.

This clonotype was seen a few times. The chain carries TRBV15 and TRBJ2-2; 7 bases map to TRBD1. Trimming took 1 base from V and 6 from J; bases not matched to a gene: 5. Looked up from germline, CDR1 is LNHNV and CDR2 is YYDKDF (reference sequence). The length of the CDR3 is 15 residues. CDR3 DNA: TGTGCCACCAGCAGAGGCGGCAGGGGGTCCGGGGAGCTGTTTTTT. Amino acid sequence: CATSRGGRGSGELFF.

This clonotype turned up a few times. The rearrangement joins TRBV27 to TRBJ2-7, with 7 nucleotides matching TRBD1. With V trimmed by 4 bases and J by 0 bases, 9 bases remained unmatched. Germline V lookup: CDR1 MNHEY, CDR2 SMNVEV (reference sequence). The CDR3 is 16 residues long. CDR3 DNA: TGTGCCAGCAGTTCTACAGGGGTCCGAAGCTCCTACGAGCAGTACTTC. Translation: CASSSTGVRSSYEQYF.

This clonotype was counted many times. The chain is built from TRBV12-3 or TRBV12-4 and TRBJ2-5, with D maybe TRBD1 (6 bases). The CDR3 is 15 amino acids. The germline V and J ends were trimmed by 4 bases and 4 bases, with 16 bases remaining between them. CDR3 coding DNA: TGTGCCAGCAGTTCCAGGGGAACTCGGGGAGAGACCCAGTACTTC. It translates to CASSSRGTRGETQYF.